This entry features one TCR beta chain sequence. Its antigen is unidentified. This sample stems from a study of HIV-infected patients and healthy controls. Study results and limitations: A major limitation was that merely sixteen HIV-infected individuals were processed.

No cell fractionation was done, so the repertoire covers all unsorted peripheral blood T cells. Peripheral blood, 2 to 3 ml, was drawn for RNA extraction. Around 450 ng RNA was reverse transcribed with alpha and beta constant-region primers. Alpha and beta chain libraries were made separately by chain-specific third strand synthesis with multiplexing indices. TCRdb analysed the 5' RACE reads with MiXCR anew, one entry per CDR3 protein. This table has about 18,000 distinct CDR3 sequences, about 12% appearing once. Losses at the gene ends were 4 bases for V and 2 bases for J; bases not matched to a gene: 5. The V gene's germline CDR1 is SGDLS and CDR2 YYNGEE. This CDR3 region has 15 residues.

Material for sequencing was blood. The genes are TRBV9 and TRBJ2-3; TRBD2 matches 9 bases. This receptor was taken from an adult in good health. In nucleotides, the CDR3 is TGTGCCAGCAGCTTAGCGGGGGCCCTCACAGATACGCAGTATTTT. Translation gives CASSLAGALTDTQYF.